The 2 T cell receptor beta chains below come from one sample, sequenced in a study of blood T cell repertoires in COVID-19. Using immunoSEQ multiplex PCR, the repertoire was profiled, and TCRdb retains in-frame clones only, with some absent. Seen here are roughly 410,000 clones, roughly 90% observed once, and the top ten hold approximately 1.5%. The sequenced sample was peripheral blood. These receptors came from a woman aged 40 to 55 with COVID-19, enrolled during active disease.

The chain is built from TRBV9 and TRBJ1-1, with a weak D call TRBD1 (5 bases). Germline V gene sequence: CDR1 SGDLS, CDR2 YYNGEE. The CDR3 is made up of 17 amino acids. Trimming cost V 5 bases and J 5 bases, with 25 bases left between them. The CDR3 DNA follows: TGTGCCAGCAGTCGTAGTCTGACTGGGGGGAGGGAAACTGAAGCTTTCTTT. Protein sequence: CASSRSLTGGRETEAFF.

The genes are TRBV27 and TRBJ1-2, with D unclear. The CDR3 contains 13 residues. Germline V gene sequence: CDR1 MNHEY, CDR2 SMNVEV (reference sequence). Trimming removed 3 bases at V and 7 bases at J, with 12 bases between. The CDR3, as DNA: TGTGCCAGCAGTTTTAGACTCGCTAGTGGCTACACCTTC. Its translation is CASSFRLASGYTF.